The 5 T cell receptor beta chains presented below share a single source sample, sequenced in a study of breast tumors, draining lymph nodes, adjacent tissues. Each CDR3 protein gets one entry after TCRdb re-called the multiplex PCR reads with MiXCR. The top ten clones hold roughly 10% of a sample with 30,000 to 40,000 distinct CDR3 sequences, about 36% of them seen once. Sequenced material: breast tumor tissue. The receptor source for this set is a female donor with breast cancer. Some clones in this sample may be carry-over from other donors' samples.

This clonotype was seen at least ten times. This rearrangement joins TRBV5-6 to TRBJ1-3; 7 nucleotides match TRBD1. The germline V gene has CDR1 SGHDT and CDR2 YYEEEE. The V and J ends lost 0 bases and 0 bases, in that order; junction bases with no gene match: 6. There are 17 residues in the CDR3. The DNA for the CDR3 is TGTGCCAGCAGCTTGGCAGGGGGGGACCGCTCTGGAAACACCATATATTTT. It yields the protein CASSLAGGDRSGNTIYF. Full variable domain (remainder filled in from reference TRBV5-6 and TRBJ1-3): DAGVTQSPTHLIKTRGQQVTLRCSPKSGHDTVSWYQQALGQGPQFIFQYYEEEERQRGNFPDRFSGHQFPNYSSELNVNALLLGDSALYLCASSLAGGDRSGNTIYFGEGSWLTVV.

The table lists this clonotype with many counts. The gene calls are TRBV24-1 and TRBJ2-1, with TRBD2 matching 8 bases. The CDR3 is 15 residues long. Germline CDR1 is KGHDR and CDR2 is SFDVKD. The V segment lost 7 bases and the J segment 8 bases; nucleotides outside the gene matches: 12. The CDR3 region has the DNA TGTGCCACCAGGGCTGCGACTAGCGAGTATGATGAGCAGTTCTTC. Residues: CATRAATSEYDEQFF.

To note about this clonotype: Lacking the conserved final phenylalanine or tryptophan, this CDR3 likely reflects a read error. The limits of the CDR3 on the DNA are not certain, so only TCRdb's listed CDR3 is given. This chain links TRBV20-1 with TRBJ2-1; TRBD1, the table's D call, lacks a check against the DNA. The CDR3 comprises 15 residues, both ends counted. Germline V gene lookup returns CDR1 DFQATT and CDR2 SNEGSKA (reference sequence). The CDR3 spells CSAPTGRGYGYTFGS.

This clonotype was seen many times. V gene TRBV12-3 or TRBV12-4 combines with J gene TRBJ2-7, with D unclear. The CDR3 contains 14 residues. V shed 7 bases and J shed 1 base, with 14 bases lying between them. CDR3 sequence reads: CASTPETLSYEQYF. DNA for the CDR3: TGTGCCAGCACCCCCGAGACACTTTCCTACGAGCAGTACTTC.

This clonotype was observed at least ten times. This chain uses TRBV6-1 with TRBJ1-2; D remains unclear. Trimming took 3 bases from V and 0 from J, leaving 8 bases between them. The CDR3 is made up of 14 amino acids. Germline CDR1 reads MNHNS; CDR2 reads SASEGT. Here the CDR3 reads CASSDWGANYGYTF. DNA of the CDR3: TGTGCCAGCAGTGACTGGGGAGCTAACTATGGCTACACCTTC.